A selection of T cell receptor beta chains follows, all from one sample in a study of control samples from healthy donors and cancer patients. Measured with immunoSEQ multiplex PCR; TCRdb has only the in-frame clones, and not every one. The table shows around 80,000 clones, with about 94% occurring only once. The sequencing input was blood. The receptors originated from a woman under 40 in good health. Each CDR3 is given with its conserved first and last residue. The order of the fields is clone size, J gene, D gene, V gene, CDR3 length, CDR3 DNA, CDR3 protein. The D gene is left open where the match is weak. Clone sizes are given selectively: once, few, many, or a class where the clone is expanded.

abundance: NA
j_gene: TRBJ1-5
d_gene: TRBD1
v_gene: TRBV7-4
len: 15
CDR3nt: TGTGCCAGCAGCTTAAAACAGGGGCTCCAATTGTCCCAGCATTTT
CDR3aa: CASSLKQGLQLSQHF

abundance: NA
j_gene: TRBJ2-7
d_gene: TRBD1
v_gene: TRBV28
len: 16
CDR3nt: TGTGCCAGCAGTTTTTCCGGGACAGGGACGATCTACGAGCAGTACTTC
CDR3aa: CASSFSGTGTIYEQYF

abundance: NA
j_gene: TRBJ2-2
d_gene: TRBD2
v_gene: TRBV28
len: 18
CDR3nt: TGTGCCAGCAGTTTATCAGGACTAGCGGGGGGGCCGAGCGGGGAGCTGTTTTTT
CDR3aa: CASSLSGLAGGPSGELFF

abundance: NA
j_gene: TRBJ2-1
d_gene: TRBD2
v_gene: TRBV9
len: 15
CDR3nt: TGTGCCAGCAGCGGAGGGGCGTGGGGGGGCAATGAGCAGTTCTTC
CDR3aa: CASSGGAWGGNEQFF

abundance: NA
j_gene: TRBJ1-1
d_gene: NA
v_gene: TRBV12-3/TRBV12-4
len: 13
CDR3nt: TGTGCCAGCAGTATGGACACTTACACTGAAGCTTTCTTT
CDR3aa: CASSMDTYTEAFF

abundance: NA
j_gene: TRBJ1-2
d_gene: NA
v_gene: TRBV10-3
len: 13
CDR3nt: TGTGCCATCAGTAGCACCGAGGTCAGCGGCTACACCTTC
CDR3aa: CAISSTEVSGYTF

abundance: NA
j_gene: TRBJ2-3
d_gene: TRBD2
v_gene: TRBV6-1
len: 15
CDR3nt: TGTGCCAGTGGTACTGGGGGACTAGCTGCAGATACGCAGTATTTT
CDR3aa: CASGTGGLAADTQYF

abundance: few
j_gene: TRBJ2-3
d_gene: NA
v_gene: TRBV18
len: 15
CDR3nt: TGTGCCAGCTCTCCAAGACAGGAGTCCACAGATACGCAGTATTTT
CDR3aa: CASSPRQESTDTQYF

abundance: NA
j_gene: TRBJ2-1
d_gene: TRBD2
v_gene: TRBV3-1/TRBV3-2
len: 18
CDR3nt: TGTGCCAGCAGCCAAGGAATCCCTGGACTAGCGACTAACAATGAGCAGTTCTTC
CDR3aa: CASSQGIPGLATNNEQFF

abundance: once
j_gene: TRBJ1-6
d_gene: TRBD1
v_gene: TRBV4-1
len: 15
CDR3nt: TGCGCCAGCAGCCTTGCGGACAGGGCTAATTCACCCCTCCACTTT
CDR3aa: CASSLADRANSPLHF

abundance: NA
j_gene: TRBJ1-1
d_gene: NA
v_gene: TRBV5-5
len: 12
CDR3nt: TGTGCCAGCAGTTTCGGAAGGTCTGAAGCTTTCTTT
CDR3aa: CASSFGRSEAFF

abundance: NA
j_gene: TRBJ1-1
d_gene: NA
v_gene: TRBV6-5
len: 15
CDR3nt: TGTGCCAGCAGTTACTCGAGACAGACGAACACTGAAGCTTTCTTT
CDR3aa: CASSYSRQTNTEAFF

abundance: NA
j_gene: TRBJ1-2
d_gene: NA
v_gene: TRBV28
len: 13
CDR3nt: TGTGCCAGCAGCACAGACAGGCGGGGTGGCTACACCTTC
CDR3aa: CASSTDRRGGYTF

abundance: NA
j_gene: TRBJ1-4
d_gene: NA
v_gene: TRBV19
len: 14
CDR3nt: TGTGCCAGTAGTATAGGGGCCATGGGCGAAAAACTGTTTTTT
CDR3aa: CASSIGAMGEKLFF

abundance: NA
j_gene: TRBJ1-3
d_gene: NA
v_gene: TRBV14
len: 15
CDR3nt: TGTGCCAGCAGCCAGGGCGAAGTAATTCGGAACACCATATATTTT
CDR3aa: CASSQGEVIRNTIYF

abundance: NA
j_gene: TRBJ1-3
d_gene: NA
v_gene: TRBV27
len: 14
CDR3nt: TGTGCCAGCAGTCCCACTAGGGGGGGAAACACCATATATTTT
CDR3aa: CASSPTRGGNTIYF

abundance: NA
j_gene: TRBJ1-6
d_gene: NA
v_gene: TRBV14
len: 16
CDR3nt: TGTGCCAGCAGCCTTCGACGGAGCTCCTATAATTCACCCCTCCACTTT
CDR3aa: CASSLRRSSYNSPLHF